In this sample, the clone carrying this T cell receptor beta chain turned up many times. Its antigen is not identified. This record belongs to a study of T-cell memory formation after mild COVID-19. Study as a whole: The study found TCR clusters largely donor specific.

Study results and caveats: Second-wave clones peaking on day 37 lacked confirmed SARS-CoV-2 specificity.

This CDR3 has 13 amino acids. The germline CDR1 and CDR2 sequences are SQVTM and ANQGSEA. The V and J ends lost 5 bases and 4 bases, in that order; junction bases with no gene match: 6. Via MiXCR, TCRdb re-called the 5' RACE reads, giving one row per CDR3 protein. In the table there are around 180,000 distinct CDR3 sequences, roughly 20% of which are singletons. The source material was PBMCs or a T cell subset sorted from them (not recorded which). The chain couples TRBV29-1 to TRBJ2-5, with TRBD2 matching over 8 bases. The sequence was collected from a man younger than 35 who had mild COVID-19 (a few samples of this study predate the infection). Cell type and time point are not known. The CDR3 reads CSVHGGAGETQYF. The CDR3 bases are TGCAGCGTTCACGGGGGGGCAGGAGAGACCCAGTACTTC.